The clone carrying this T cell receptor beta chain was recorded a few times. This record belongs to a study of cytomegalovirus exposure and HLA in healthy donors. Primers for the PCR totalled 60 Vbeta and 13 Jbeta. Sequencing used immunoSEQ multiplex PCR; TCRdb keeps in-frame clones, though not all of them. The table lists under 60,000 clones, around 77% of them singletons. Nominally healthy donors were sampled, though unrecorded immune exposures were likely. CDR1 and CDR2 (germline): SGHDN, FVKESK. The CDR3 contains 17 residues. Trimming took 1 base from V and 4 from J, leaving 16 bases between them. The chain uses TRBV14 and TRBJ1-4; a weak D match, TRBD1 (6 bases). The sequence was obtained from a woman aged 40 to 55 in good health and CMV-seropositive. Sequenced: PBMCs. The DNA for the CDR3 is TGTGCCAGCAGCCAAGGCCGCTCGACAGGCTATAATGAAAAACTGTTTTTT. As protein: CASSQGRSTGYNEKLFF.